This is a list of T cell receptor beta chains from one sample in a study of T cells in Graves' hyperthyroidism and ophthalmopathy. TCRdb reprocessed the multiplex PCR reads with MiXCR, giving one entry per CDR3 protein. The table lists about 580,000 distinct CDR3 sequences, just over 45% of them singletons. The sequenced material came from peripheral blood or thyroid tissue (not recorded which). All receptors derive from a young woman with Graves' hyperthyroidism. CDR3s include the opening cysteine and the closing phenylalanine or tryptophan. The order of the fields is V gene, D gene, J gene, clone size, CDR3 protein, CDR3 DNA. A D gene is named only where the DNA matches it firmly. Size tells how often a clone was seen (once, few, many) or the class of an expanded clone, and some rows leave it out.

>TRBV2|-|TRBJ1-2|-
CASAGQSYGYTF
TGTGCCAGCGCCGGACAGAGCTATGGCTACACCTTC
>TRBV20-1|-|TRBJ1-5|-
CSARRQETQHF
TGCAGTGCAAGGAGGCAAGAGACCCAGCATTTT
>TRBV29-1|-|TRBJ2-3|-
CSLAWRGSTDTQYF
TGCAGCTTAGCTTGGCGGGGATCCACAGATACGCAGTATTTT
>TRBV7-2|-|TRBJ1-2|-
CASRPGSGRGADGYTF
TGTGCCAGCAGACCCGGCAGCGGGAGGGGGGCAGATGGCTACACCTTC
>TRBV2|-|TRBJ1-1|-
CASSGGQNTEAFF
TGTGCCAGCAGTGGGGGACAGAACACTGAAGCTTTCTTT
>TRBV7-8|-|TRBJ1-1|many
CASSLGVVDTEAFF
TGTGCCAGCAGCTTAGGGGTGGTGGACACTGAAGCTTTCTTT
>TRBV5-1|TRBD2|TRBJ2-7|-
CASSPAGGRTYEQYF
TGCGCCAGCAGCCCGGCGGGAGGGAGGACCTACGAGCAGTACTTC
>TRBV7-9|-|TRBJ1-2|many
CASSLGIANYGYTF
TGTGCCAGCAGCTTAGGTATTGCAAACTATGGCTACACCTTC
>TRBV10-3|TRBD1|TRBJ2-7|many
CAISESKGANYEQYF
TGTGCCATCAGTGAGTCGAAGGGGGCAAATTACGAGCAGTACTTC
>TRBV7-6|TRBD2|TRBJ2-1|-
CASSLLSGRRNEQFF
TGTGCCAGCAGCCTTCTGAGCGGGAGGCGTAATGAGCAGTTCTTC
>TRBV7-3|-|TRBJ2-2|few
CASSLSEEGWNTGELFF
TGTGCCAGCAGCCTTTCCGAGGAGGGCTGGAACACCGGGGAGCTGTTTTTT
>TRBV7-6|-|TRBJ2-1|-
CASSPGRGPYNEQFF
TGTGCCAGCAGCCCTGGGCGGGGGCCCTACAATGAGCAGTTCTTC
>TRBV7-8|-|TRBJ2-3|-
CASSPSYTDTDTQYF
TGTGCCAGCAGCCCCTCATATACAGACACAGATACGCAGTATTTT
>TRBV9|-|TRBJ2-3|-
CASSVGWTQLDTDTQYF
TGTGCCAGCAGCGTAGGATGGACACAACTAGACACAGATACGCAGTATTTT
>TRBV7-2|-|TRBJ2-5|-
CASRGLGFRETQYF
TGTGCCAGCAGGGGGTTGGGGTTTAGGGAGACCCAGTACTTC
>TRBV6-1|-|TRBJ2-7|once
CASSEEGAGSYEQYF
TGTGCCAGCAGTGAAGAGGGCGCTGGCTCCTACGAGCAGTACTTC
>TRBV7-9|-|TRBJ1-5|few
CASSAKDSPNQPQHF
TGTGCCAGCAGCGCAAAGGACAGCCCAAATCAGCCCCAGCATTTT
>TRBV9|TRBD1|TRBJ2-2|-
CASSSTGGNTGELFF
TGTGCCAGCAGTTCTACAGGGGGGAACACCGGGGAGCTGTTTTTT
>TRBV9|TRBD1|TRBJ1-2|many
CASSVEGQGALSSYGYTF
TGTGCCAGCAGCGTAGAGGGACAGGGGGCCCTCTCCTCCTATGGCTACACCTTC
>TRBV4-2|-|TRBJ2-5|many
CASSSHLRNQETQYF
TGTGCCAGCAGCTCCCACCTGAGGAACCAAGAGACCCAGTACTTC
>TRBV2|-|TRBJ1-3|-
CASTPKWNTIYF
TGTGCCAGCACCCCCAAGTGGAACACCATATATTTT
>TRBV7-9|-|TRBJ1-3|many
CASSLSTAGNTIYF
TGTGCCAGCAGCTTGTCGACAGCCGGAAACACCATATATTTT
>TRBV5-1|-|TRBJ2-2|-
CASSFITGELVF
TGCGCCAGCAGCTTTATTACCGGGGAGCTGGTTTTT
>TRBV6-1|TRBD2|TRBJ2-7|-
CASIKAGAPYEQYF
TGTGCCAGCATTAAAGCGGGAGCTCCCTACGAGCAGTACTTC
>TRBV2|-|TRBJ1-6|once
CARFRGQSYNSPLHF
TGTGCTAGGTTCCGGGGGCAGAGCTATAATTCACCCCTCCACTTT
>TRBV15|-|TRBJ2-7|-
CATSREWAGSYEQYF
TGTGCCACCAGCAGAGAGTGGGCAGGGTCCTACGAGCAGTACTTC
>TRBV29-1|TRBD2|TRBJ2-5|-
CSVEGLSGRETQYF
TGCAGCGTTGAGGGCCTTAGCGGGAGAGAGACCCAGTACTTC
>TRBV10-2|-|TRBJ1-1|-
CASSENRVGDTEAFF
TGCGCCAGCAGTGAAAATAGGGTAGGGGACACTGAAGCTTTCTTT
>TRBV24-1|-|TRBJ2-2|few
CATSDLSGGNTGELFF
TGTGCCACCAGTGATTTGAGTGGGGGTAACACCGGGGAGCTGTTTTTT
>TRBV29-1|-|TRBJ1-1|-
CSRFGLNTEAFF
TGCAGCCGTTTCGGTCTGAACACTGAAGCTTTCTTT
>TRBV29-1|TRBD2|TRBJ2-1|few
CSVGGSGSNNEQFF
TGCAGCGTTGGGGGTAGCGGGAGCAACAATGAGCAGTTCTTC
>TRBV20-1|-|TRBJ1-2|many
CSARDFSGAVGGYTF
TGCAGTGCTAGAGATTTTTCAGGGGCAGTTGGTGGCTACACCTTC
>TRBV20-1|TRBD1|TRBJ2-5|-
CRRDRGETQYF
TGCAGGCGCGACAGGGGTGAGACCCAGTACTTC
>TRBV5-4|-|TRBJ1-4|many
CASTKNEKLFF
TGTGCCAGCACCAAGAATGAAAAACTGTTTTTT
>TRBV7-9|TRBD1|TRBJ1-3|-
CASSRDRYYGNTIYF
TGTGCCAGCAGCCGGGACAGGTACTATGGAAACACCATATATTTT
>TRBV2|-|TRBJ1-3|-
CASRLGGANTIYF
TGTGCCAGCAGGCTGGGGGGGGCTAACACCATATATTTT
>TRBV20-1|TRBD1|TRBJ2-5|-
CSARGGQGYETQYF
TGCAGTGCCCGGGGGGGACAGGGGTACGAGACCCAGTACTTC